Described below is a single TCR beta chain sequence and its context. TCRdb's copy holds only in-frame clones and misses some; the assay was immunoSEQ multiplex PCR. The profile shows some 350,000 clones, around 83% of them singletons. The sample comes from a study of blood T cell repertoires in COVID-19. About the study: The origin of the acute and convalescent COVID-19 samples was the United States, Italy and Spain. PBMCs, B-cell-depleted T cells, or T cells provided the cDNA or gDNA that made up the material.

This CDR3 has 14 residues. The V end was cut by 4 bases, the J end by 1 base, with 12 bases between. Germline V CDR1 and CDR2: SGDLS, YYNGEE. The chain has TRBV9 and TRBJ2-7, with no clear D. The TCR sequence derives from a man in his thirties or forties with active or convalescent COVID-19. The source material was peripheral blood. CDR3 residues: CASSPRQVSYEQYF. The CDR3 nucleotides read TGTGCCAGCAGCCCCCGGCAGGTTTCCTACGAGCAGTACTTC.